This T cell receptor (beta chain) was sequenced for a study of cytomegalovirus exposure and HLA in healthy donors. Study results and limitations: Most subjects had HLA-A and HLA-B alleles reportedly predicted accurately by TCR beta sequences.

V lost 5 bases to trimming and J lost 1 base; unmatched junction nucleotides: 6. Looked up from germline, CDR1 is PRHDT and CDR2 is FYEKMQ (reference sequence). The CDR3 has 16 residues. A multiplex PCR was run with 60 Vbeta primers and 13 Jbeta primers. Original processing methods: Approximately 9.9 million of around 85 million unique TCR beta chains were shared, per a later count. This table comes from immunoSEQ multiplex PCR, and its TCRdb copy is limited to in-frame clones, with some not included. Clone size and the V and J calls come from that table; the DNA yielded D and trimming. The sample consists of around 140,000 clones, 61% of them appearing once. In regard to this clone: The antigen is unknown.

The chain links TRBV13 to TRBJ2-3, with 10 positions matching TRBD2. The sample comprised PBMCs. The clonotype was recovered from a male donor in good health and CMV-seronegative. The CDR3 reads CASSVKAGGRTDTQYF. The CDR3 DNA is TGTGCCAGCAGCGTAAAAGCGGGGGGGCGCACAGATACGCAGTATTTT.